These T cell receptor beta chains were read from a single sample in a study of cytomegalovirus exposure and HLA in healthy donors. Clones were read by immunoSEQ multiplex PCR, and TCRdb kept only the in-frame ones, dropping some. Of 95,000 to 150,000 clones listed, around 80% were seen once; the top ten hold 0.24%. The material sequenced was PBMCs. These receptors all stem from a man in his fifties in good health and CMV-seronegative. CDR3s include the opening cysteine and the closing phenylalanine or tryptophan. The order of the fields is V gene, J gene, CDR3 protein.

V gene: TRBV19; J gene: TRBJ2-5; CDR3 protein: CASSTGTSGSGLETQYF
V gene: TRBV6-1; J gene: TRBJ2-3; CDR3 protein: CASSAGSLGDTQYF
V gene: TRBV7-2; J gene: TRBJ1-1; CDR3 protein: CASSLAFNSVSQHADTEAFF
V gene: TRBV9; J gene: TRBJ1-2; CDR3 protein: CASSPNPGSLRSGYTF
V gene: TRBV11-2; J gene: TRBJ2-5; CDR3 protein: CASSLRAGEQETQYF
V gene: TRBV6-5; J gene: TRBJ1-2; CDR3 protein: CASSYSRSVDGYTF
V gene: TRBV12-5; J gene: TRBJ1-5; CDR3 protein: CASGLVLGARDQPQHF
V gene: TRBV30; J gene: TRBJ1-2; CDR3 protein: CAWSVPEGADYGYTF
V gene: TRBV7-2; J gene: TRBJ1-2; CDR3 protein: CASSSPGRDYGYTF
V gene: TRBV29-1; J gene: TRBJ1-1; CDR3 protein: CSVVGGGGEAFF
V gene: TRBV18; J gene: TRBJ2-7; CDR3 protein: CASSPPAQNYEQYF
V gene: TRBV28; J gene: TRBJ2-2; CDR3 protein: CASRFQGNTGELFF
V gene: TRBV5-1; J gene: TRBJ1-4; CDR3 protein: CASSLGGTDEKLFF
V gene: TRBV5-1; J gene: TRBJ1-6; CDR3 protein: CASSPGTADNSPLHF
V gene: TRBV11-1; J gene: TRBJ2-1; CDR3 protein: CASSLAASGGASYNEQFF
V gene: TRBV7-7; J gene: TRBJ2-5; CDR3 protein: CASSTYPVGQETQYF
V gene: TRBV9; J gene: TRBJ1-1; CDR3 protein: CASSEASGRSTEAFF
V gene: TRBV7-9; J gene: TRBJ2-5; CDR3 protein: CASSWTGLETQYF
V gene: TRBV27; J gene: TRBJ2-3; CDR3 protein: CASRAGGRREYF
V gene: TRBV10-3; J gene: TRBJ2-7; CDR3 protein: CAISELIEQYF
V gene: TRBV10-3; J gene: TRBJ1-5; CDR3 protein: CAISKGQHSNQPQHF
V gene: TRBV6-5; J gene: TRBJ2-7; CDR3 protein: CASSSFDRLGSYEQYF
V gene: TRBV18; J gene: TRBJ2-2; CDR3 protein: CASSPLWGDTGELFF
V gene: TRBV9; J gene: TRBJ1-5; CDR3 protein: CASSVDVNQPQHF
V gene: TRBV7-3; J gene: TRBJ2-2; CDR3 protein: CASSLGDRAGELFF
V gene: TRBV7-2; J gene: TRBJ2-7; CDR3 protein: CASSFSQSGYEQYF
V gene: TRBV29-1; J gene: TRBJ1-2; CDR3 protein: CSVRGQLWTAGYTF
V gene: TRBV9; J gene: TRBJ2-1; CDR3 protein: CASSVGSSYNEQFF
V gene: TRBV28; J gene: TRBJ2-7; CDR3 protein: CATRSGGAHEQYF
V gene: TRBV15; J gene: TRBJ2-7; CDR3 protein: CATSTRRGTGSYEQYF
V gene: TRBV7-2; J gene: TRBJ2-2; CDR3 protein: CASSSTWNTGELFF
V gene: TRBV4-3; J gene: TRBJ2-2; CDR3 protein: CASSRRLAGSNTGELFF
V gene: TRBV28; J gene: TRBJ1-5; CDR3 protein: CASTRDRGGAPQHF
V gene: TRBV4-3; J gene: TRBJ2-1; CDR3 protein: CASSPGGGGYNEQFF
V gene: TRBV5-5; J gene: TRBJ2-3; CDR3 protein: CASSLHASGGGTDTQYF
V gene: TRBV2; J gene: TRBJ1-2; CDR3 protein: CASRAGGTNYGYTF
V gene: TRBV28; J gene: TRBJ2-7; CDR3 protein: CASSYGDISSYEQYF
V gene: TRBV9; J gene: TRBJ1-2; CDR3 protein: CASSEIGQGSYLYGYTF
V gene: TRBV30; J gene: TRBJ2-4; CDR3 protein: CAWSAGTGGSYF
V gene: TRBV2; J gene: TRBJ2-5; CDR3 protein: CASSDGPREGETQYF
V gene: TRBV9; J gene: TRBJ1-2; CDR3 protein: CASSPVGTELGYTF
V gene: TRBV7-2; J gene: TRBJ2-1; CDR3 protein: CASSLGLAGKGYNEQFF
V gene: TRBV28; J gene: TRBJ2-7; CDR3 protein: CASSRPLTSGSRWPYEQYF
V gene: TRBV9; J gene: TRBJ2-2; CDR3 protein: CASSGPSEYTGELFF
V gene: TRBV29-1; J gene: TRBJ1-1; CDR3 protein: CSVGLGQLRTEAFF
V gene: TRBV18; J gene: TRBJ1-4; CDR3 protein: CASSRGTNEKLFF
V gene: TRBV9; J gene: TRBJ2-5; CDR3 protein: CASSPSTSGVETQYF
V gene: TRBV6-5; J gene: TRBJ2-2; CDR3 protein: CASSSIDRLNTGELFF